The 27 T cell receptor beta chains reported below all come from one sample, sequenced in a study of shared clonotypes between healthy human individuals. TCRdb keeps only in-frame clones here, not all; method: immunoSEQ multiplex PCR. In the table there are roughly 410,000 clones, about 96% of which are singletons. The material sequenced was memory CD8+ T cells sorted from blood. Subset specified: CD45RO+ cells pooled with CCR7-negative TemRA cells. Source of these receptors: a man younger than 45 in good health.

The CDR3 is CASSLRTNYGYTF. CDR3 DNA sequence: TGTGCCAGCAGTTTAAGGACAAACTATGGCTACACCTTC. The gene calls are TRBV28 and TRBJ1-2, with a weak D call TRBD1 (5 bases). This CDR3 spans 13 amino acids. The germline gives CDR1 MDHEN, CDR2 SYDVKM. V lost 2 bases to trimming and J lost 2 bases, with 6 bases between them.

The rearrangement joins TRBV28 to TRBJ2-7, with D possibly TRBD2 on 5 matching bases. V was clipped by 2 bases and J by 2 bases, with 10 bases between them. CDR3 size: 14 residues. Germline lookup yields CDR1 MDHEN and CDR2 SYDVKM. The CDR3 region has the DNA TGTGCCAGCAGTTTAGGAGGACGACCCTACGAGCAGTACTTC. Translated: CASSLGGRPYEQYF. The variable domain in full, with the rest retrieved from reference TRBV28 and TRBJ2-7, is DVKVTQSSRYLVKRTGEKVFLECVQDMDHENMFWYRQDPGLGLRLIYFSYDVKMKEKGDIPEGYSVSREKKERFSLILESASTNQTSMYLCASSLGGRPYEQYFGPGTRLTVT.

The chain links TRBV19 to TRBJ2-7; tentatively, D is TRBD1 (6 bases). V was cut by 6 bases and J by 2 bases, with 11 bases left in between. The CDR3 has 13 amino acids. Germline V gene data show CDR1 as LNHDA and CDR2 as SQIVND (reference sequence). The CDR3 bases are TGTGCCAGTAGAAACCGGGACACCTACGAGCAGTACTTC. Translating gives CASRNRDTYEQYF.

This sequence joins TRBV5-8 and TRBJ1-1; the D gene is possibly TRBD1 (5 bases). Germline CDR1 is SGHTS and CDR2 is YDEGEE. The CDR3 length is 17 residues. V was pared by 3 bases and J by 0 bases, with 18 bases between. The CDR3 loop is CASSYDEGWWVNTEAFF. The CDR3 nucleotides are TGTGCCAGCAGCTACGACGAGGGGTGGTGGGTGAACACTGAAGCTTTCTTT.

Points on this clone: The identical CDR3 is also encoded by other nucleotide sequences in the sample. The genes are TRBV5-8 and TRBJ1-2, with a weak D call TRBD1 (5 bases). The CDR3 totals 11 residues. Per germline, CDR1 SGHTS and CDR2 YDEGEE. V dropped 6 bases and J dropped 8 bases, with 11 bases sitting between them. CDR3 region: CASTRVIGYTF. CDR3 in DNA: TGTGCCAGCACCAGGGTAATCGGCTACACCTTC.

The chain combines TRBV28 with TRBJ1-1; maybe TRBD1 (6 bases). This CDR3 is built from 13 residues. Between the trimmed V and J ends, which lost 6 bases and 1 base, there was a span of 9 bases. Germline assignment: CDR1 MDHEN and CDR2 SYDVKM. The CDR3, as DNA: TGTGCCAGCAGGGGACACTCGAACACTGAAGCTTTCTTT. Protein product: CASRGHSNTEAFF.

V is TRBV28 and J is TRBJ1-5; D may be TRBD1 (6 bases). Trimming removed 1 base from V and 3 bases from J, with 13 bases in between. Germline loops: CDR1 MDHEN, CDR2 SYDVKM. This CDR3 is 16 amino acids long. CDR3 sequence: CASSLSYRVDNQPQHF. The CDR3 bases are TGTGCCAGCAGTTTATCGTACAGGGTAGACAATCAGCCCCAGCATTTT. Based on the CDR3 plus reference TRBV28 and TRBJ1-5, the full variable domain is DVKVTQSSRYLVKRTGEKVFLECVQDMDHENMFWYRQDPGLGLRLIYFSYDVKMKEKGDIPEGYSVSREKKERFSLILESASTNQTSMYLCASSLSYRVDNQPQHFGDGTRLSIL.

The chain uses TRBV5-1 and TRBJ2-3; 8 nucleotides agree with TRBD2. Per germline, CDR1 SGHRS and CDR2 YFSETQ. V lost 0 bases to trimming and J lost 0 bases; unmatched junction nucleotides: 3. The length of the CDR3 is 16 residues. The CDR3 sequence: CASSLAPSGSTDTQYF. CDR3 sequence (DNA): TGCGCCAGCAGCTTGGCGCCTAGCGGGAGCACAGATACGCAGTATTTT.

The sample holds one count of this clone. The chain recombines TRBV27 with TRBJ2-2, with a weak D call TRBD2 (5 bases). V was clipped by 10 bases and J by 7 bases, with 22 bases between them. Germline V gene data show CDR1 as MNHEY and CDR2 as SMNVEV (reference sequence). The CDR3 totals 15 residues. CDR3 amino acids: CATRKGTGNGGELFF. CDR3 DNA: TGTGCCACCAGAAAGGGTACGGGAAACGGCGGGGAGCTGTTTTTT.

The V call is TRBV7-9, the J call TRBJ1-3; D is uncertain. V was pared by 2 bases and J by 0 bases, with 5 bases between. Germline V gene data show CDR1 as SEHNR and CDR2 as FQNEAQ (reference sequence). This CDR3 is 14 amino acids long. CDR3 DNA: TGTGCCAGCAGCTTACAAAACTCTGGAAACACCATATATTTT. Translation: CASSLQNSGNTIYF. The full variable domain, completed using reference TRBV7-9 and TRBJ1-3, is DTGVSQNPRHKITKRGQNVTFRCDPISEHNRLYWYRQTLGQGPEFLTYFQNEAQLEKSRLLSDRFSAERPKGSFSTLEIQRTEQGDSAMYLCASSLQNSGNTIYFGEGSWLTVV.

The genes are TRBV27 and TRBJ2-7; D gene unclear. The CDR3 sequence is 15 residues long. Trimming left V 6 bases short and J 0 bases short, with 15 bases between. Germline V CDR1 and CDR2: MNHEY, SMNVEV (reference sequence). The chain's CDR3 is CASSPVSHSSYEQYF. The CDR3 DNA reads TGTGCCAGCAGCCCCGTGTCGCACAGCTCCTACGAGCAGTACTTC.

The J gene is TRBJ2-3, the V gene TRBV28, with TRBD1 identical over 7 bases. The CDR3 sequence is 16 residues long. Trimming took 6 bases from V and 3 from J; bases not matched to a gene: 12. The germline CDR1 and CDR2 sequences are MDHEN and SYDVKM. CDR3 sequence (DNA): TGTGCCAGCAGCGATGGGACAGCCTCCGGGACAGATACGCAGTATTTT. Translation gives CASSDGTASGTDTQYF.

V gene TRBV11-2 combines with J gene TRBJ2-1; no firm D call. CDR1 is SGHAT and CDR2 is FQNNGV in the germline V gene. The V end was cut by 1 base, the J end by 4 bases, with 8 bases between. The CDR3 runs to 14 residues. The CDR3 sequence: CASSLGAVYNEQFF. The CDR3 DNA reads TGTGCCAGCAGCTTAGGTGCGGTTTACAATGAGCAGTTCTTC.

The J gene is TRBJ2-1, the V gene TRBV6-5; TRBD2 matches 13 bases. The length of the CDR3 is 15 residues. V was clipped by 6 bases and J by 8 bases; unmatched bases: 7. Germline V lookup: CDR1 MNHEY, CDR2 SVGAGI. CDR3 DNA sequence: TGTGCCAGCAGCCGTACTAGCGGGAGGGTGGATGAGCAGTTCTTC. Translating it yields CASSRTSGRVDEQFF.

J is TRBJ2-1 and V is TRBV4-1; no reliable D call. Germline CDR1 is MGHRA and CDR2 is YSYEKL. V lost 1 base and J 3 bases, leaving 7 bases between the germline ends. The CDR3 is 14 residues long. The CDR3 reads CASSQVTNYNEQFF. CDR3 nucleotides: TGCGCCAGCAGCCAAGTTACGAACTACAATGAGCAGTTCTTC.

This chain joins TRBV19 and TRBJ2-2, with 11 bases aligning to TRBD2. The CDR3 sequence is 15 residues long. V was pared by 5 bases and J by 4 bases, with 3 bases of the junction left unmatched. Germline V CDR1 and CDR2: LNHDA, SQIVND (reference sequence). The CDR3 here is CASSLLAGVTGELFF. Here the CDR3 DNA reads TGTGCCAGTAGTCTACTAGCGGGAGTCACCGGGGAGCTGTTTTTT. Combining the CDR3 with reference TRBV19 and TRBJ2-2 gives the whole variable domain DGGITQSPKYLFRKEGQNVTLSCEQNLNHDAMYWYRQDPGQGLRLIYYSQIVNDFQKGDIAEGYSVSREKKESFPLTVTSAQKNPTAFYLCASSLLAGVTGELFFGEGSRLTVL.

The gene calls are TRBV6-1 and TRBJ2-7; 9 nucleotides align to TRBD2. Losses at the gene ends were 2 bases for V and 9 bases for J; bases not matched to a gene: 14. Germline lookup yields CDR1 MNHNS and CDR2 SASEGT. This CDR3 contains 16 residues. The CDR3 region has the DNA TGTGCCAGCAGTGAAAATCGGGCGGGAGGGGGAATAGTGCAGTACTTC. Translated: CASSENRAGGGIVQYF.

This chain uses TRBV6-5 with TRBJ2-1; no clear D. The ends were cut back, 5 bases at V and 7 bases at J, with 9 bases in the middle. The CDR3 spans 12 residues. CDR1 and CDR2 (germline): MNHEY, SVGAGI. DNA for the CDR3: TGTGCCAGCAGTCGTCTTCCTAATGAGCAGTTCTTC. Protein: CASSRLPNEQFF.

This sequence joins TRBV9 and TRBJ2-5; tentatively, D is TRBD1 (6 bases). The CDR3 sequence is 14 residues long. The germline CDR1 and CDR2 sequences are SGDLS and YYNGEE. Trimming shortened V by 2 bases and J by 2 bases, and 10 bases separated the two germline ends. Here the CDR3 reads CASSVGHQQETQYF. The CDR3 region has the DNA TGTGCCAGCAGCGTGGGACATCAACAAGAGACCCAGTACTTC.

The chain carries TRBV7-2 and TRBJ2-7; D tentatively fits TRBD1 or TRBD2 (6 bases each). V dropped 1 base and J dropped 3 bases, with 16 bases sitting between them. This CDR3 spans 16 amino acids. The germline gives CDR1 SGHTA, CDR2 FQGNSA. The CDR3 protein is CASSLDNAGHLYEQYF. The DNA of the CDR3 is TGTGCCAGCAGCTTAGATAATGCGGGACACCTCTACGAGCAGTACTTC.

The chain combines TRBV25-1 with TRBJ2-5; D call uncertain. The CDR3 extends over 12 amino acids. Germline V gives CDR1 MGHDK, CDR2 SYGVNS. Trimming removed 1 base at V and 4 bases at J, with 4 bases between. The CDR3 sequence is CASSEFGETQYF. For the CDR3, the DNA is TGTGCCAGCAGTGAATTTGGAGAGACCCAGTACTTC.

The CDR3 DNA reads TGCGCCAGCAGCCAAGACGGGACAAGGACCTACGAGCAGTACTTC. It translates to CASSQDGTRTYEQYF. The V call is TRBV4-1, the J call TRBJ2-7; D might be TRBD1 (6 bases). The germline V and J ends were trimmed by 0 bases and 2 bases, with 11 bases remaining between them. Germline CDR1 MGHRA, CDR2 YSYEKL. The CDR3 spans 15 residues.

This clone showed up just once. The chain employs TRBV10-3 and TRBJ2-1, with 7 bases lining up with TRBD1. CDR1 is ENHRY and CDR2 is SYGVKD in the germline V gene. V gave up 8 bases and J gave up 4 bases; unmatched junction bases: 11. The CDR3 contains 15 residues. CDR3 protein: CAILTGTAFYNEQFF. The CDR3 nucleotides read TGTGCCATCCTCACAGGGACAGCTTTTTACAATGAGCAGTTCTTC.

This chain joins TRBV29-1 and TRBJ2-7; 10 nucleotides match TRBD1. The germline CDR1 and CDR2 sequences are SQVTM and ANQGSEA. The CDR3 loop spans 12 amino acids. V lost 6 bases and J lost 5; bases outside the gene matches: 4. CDR3 protein: CSVDRGENEQYF. CDR3 DNA: TGCAGCGTGGACAGGGGGGAAAACGAGCAGTACTTC.

The V gene is TRBV6-5, the J gene TRBJ1-6; the D is unclear. Germline V gives CDR1 MNHEY, CDR2 SVGAGI. Between the trimmed V and J ends, which lost 6 bases and 6 bases, there was a span of 6 bases. There are 12 residues in the CDR3. Written as DNA, the CDR3 is TGTGCCAGCAGCCGTTCTAATTCACCCCTCCACTTT. Its protein product is CASSRSNSPLHF.

The gene calls are TRBV28 and TRBJ2-3; 12 bases map to TRBD2. The CDR3 is 20 amino acids. V lost 5 bases, J lost 4 bases, and 19 bases stayed unmatched. Germline values: CDR1 MDHEN, CDR2 SYDVKM. For the CDR3, the DNA is TGTGCCAGCAGTCTAGGGCGCCTAGCGGGAGGGTCATTGATCGCAGATACGCAGTATTTT. Its translation is CASSLGRLAGGSLIADTQYF.

V gene TRBV7-9 combines with J gene TRBJ2-7, with D hard to call. The ends were cut back, 4 bases at V and 0 bases at J, with 10 bases in the middle. Looked up from germline, CDR1 is SEHNR and CDR2 is FQNEAQ (reference sequence). The CDR3 is 14 residues long. DNA of the CDR3: TGTGCCAGCAGCTCAAGGGCCTTCTCCTACGAGCAGTACTTC. Encoded protein: CASSSRAFSYEQYF.